This passage covers 9 T cell receptor beta chains from one sample sequenced in a study of blood T cell repertoires in COVID-19. TCRdb's copy holds only in-frame clones and misses some; the assay was immunoSEQ multiplex PCR. The sample records hundreds of thousands of clones, roughly 86% being singletons. The material sequenced was peripheral blood. These receptors originate from a man aged 18 to 29 with active or convalescent COVID-19.

The chain has TRBV5-5 and TRBJ1-5; TRBD1 aligns across 7 bases. This CDR3 is 17 amino acids long. From germline, CDR1 is SGHKS and CDR2 YYEKEE (reference sequence). With 4 bases clipped from V and 5 bases from J, the junction kept 15 bases outside the gene matches. The CDR3 reads CASSLTGYSLEDQPQHF. The CDR3 nucleotides read TGTGCCAGCAGCCTGACAGGGTATTCTTTGGAAGATCAGCCCCAGCATTTT.

This sequence joins TRBV5-1 and TRBJ1-1, with D maybe TRBD1 (6 bases). The V gene's germline CDR1 is SGHRS and CDR2 YFSETQ. Trimming took off 2 bases at V and 0 bases at J, with 11 bases between the two ends. There are 15 residues in the CDR3. Here the CDR3 DNA reads TGCGCCAGCAGCTTATTACAGGGCATGAACACTGAAGCTTTCTTT. This gives the protein CASSLLQGMNTEAFF. Filled out from reference TRBV5-1 and TRBJ1-1, the complete variable domain reads KAGVTQTPRYLIKTRGQQVTLSCSPISGHRSVSWYQQTPGQGLQFLFEYFSETQRNKGNFPGRFSGRQFSNSRSEMNVSTLELGDSALYLCASSLLQGMNTEAFFGQGTRLTVV.

The rearrangement links TRBV5-6 to TRBJ1-2, with 9 bases aligning to TRBD1. Germline CDR1 is SGHDT and CDR2 is YYEEEE. This CDR3 has 15 amino acids. The V segment lost 4 bases and the J segment 6 bases; nucleotides outside the gene matches: 10. Here the CDR3 DNA reads TGTGCCAGCAGCCCCTTAACTTGGACAGGGGATGGCTACACCTTC. Amino acids: CASSPLTWTGDGYTF.

The V and J genes are TRBV27 and TRBJ2-2, with 8 bases identical to TRBD2. The CDR3 is 15 residues long. The germline gives CDR1 MNHEY, CDR2 SMNVEV (reference sequence). V shed 8 bases and J 4 bases; nucleotides not matched to a gene: 9. The CDR3 loop reads CASFPGTRSTGELFF. The CDR3 nucleotides read TGTGCCAGCTTCCCCGGGACTAGGAGCACCGGGGAGCTGTTTTTT.

The rearrangement uses TRBV11-2 and TRBJ1-6; D perhaps matches TRBD1 (5 bases). This CDR3 has 17 residues. Trimming took off 1 base at V and 0 bases at J, with 10 bases between the two ends. Germline V gives CDR1 SGHAT, CDR2 FQNNGV. In DNA form, the CDR3 reads TGTGCCAGCAGCTTAGGTTACAGGAGCTCCTATAATTCACCCCTCCACTTT. Amino acids: CASSLGYRSSYNSPLHF.

This clone was detected once. The rearrangement joins TRBV6-1 to TRBJ1-3; no firm D call. Per germline, CDR1 MNHNS and CDR2 SASEGT. The CDR3 contains 15 residues. The germline V and J ends were trimmed by 1 base and 0 bases, with 7 bases remaining between them. The CDR3 DNA follows: TGTGCCAGCAGTGAAGATCAGTTCTCTGGAAACACCATATATTTT. This gives the protein CASSEDQFSGNTIYF.

This rearrangement joins TRBV6-1 to TRBJ2-3; D gene uncertain. V lost 3 bases to trimming and J lost 5 bases, with 6 bases between them. The CDR3 sequence is 12 residues long. The germline CDR1 and CDR2 sequences are MNHNS and SASEGT. The CDR3 here is CASSDSLDTQYF. For the CDR3, the DNA is TGTGCCAGCAGTGACAGTTTAGATACGCAGTATTTT.

The chain combines TRBV18 with TRBJ1-2; tentative D call: TRBD1 (6 bases). V was trimmed by 3 bases and J by 9 bases, leaving 20 bases between them. CDR1 and CDR2 from the germline V gene are KGHSH and LQKENI. This CDR3 is 15 amino acids long. Here the CDR3 reads CASSPSAFRGSSYTF. The CDR3 nucleotides read TGTGCCAGCTCACCCTCCGCCTTCAGGGGTTCCAGCTACACCTTC. The full variable domain, with the rest looked up from reference TRBV18 and TRBJ1-2, is NAGVMQNPRHLVRRRGQEARLRCSPMKGHSHVYWYRQLPEEGLKFMVYLQKENIIDESGMPKERFSAEFPKEGPSILRIQQVVRGDSAAYFCASSPSAFRGSSYTFGSGTRLTVV.

The gene calls are TRBV18 and TRBJ1-3, with 11 bases matching TRBD1. CDR3 length: 15 amino acids. Germline V gene data show CDR1 as KGHSH and CDR2 as LQKENI. V was pared by 5 bases and J by 2 bases, with 2 bases of the junction left unmatched. CDR3 region: CASSSDRGPGNTIYF. CDR3 bases: TGTGCCAGCTCATCGGACAGGGGGCCTGGAAACACCATATATTTT.